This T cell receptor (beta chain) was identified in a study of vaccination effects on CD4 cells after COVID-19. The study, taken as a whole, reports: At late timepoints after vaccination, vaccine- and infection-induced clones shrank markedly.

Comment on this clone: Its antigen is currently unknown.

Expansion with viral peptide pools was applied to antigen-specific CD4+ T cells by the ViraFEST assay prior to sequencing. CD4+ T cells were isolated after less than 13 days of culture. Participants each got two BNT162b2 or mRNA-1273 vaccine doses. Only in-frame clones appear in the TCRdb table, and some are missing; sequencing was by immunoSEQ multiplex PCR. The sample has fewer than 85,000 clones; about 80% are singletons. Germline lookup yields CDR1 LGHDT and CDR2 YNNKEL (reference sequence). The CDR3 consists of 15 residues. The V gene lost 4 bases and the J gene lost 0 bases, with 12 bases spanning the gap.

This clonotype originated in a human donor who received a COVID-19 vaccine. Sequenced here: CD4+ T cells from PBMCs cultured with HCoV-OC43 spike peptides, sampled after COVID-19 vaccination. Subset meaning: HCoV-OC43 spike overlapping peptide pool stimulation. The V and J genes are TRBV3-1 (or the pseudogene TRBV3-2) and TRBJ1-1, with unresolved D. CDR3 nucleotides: TGTGCCAGCAGCCTAAGGGCAGTCATGAACACTGAAGCTTTCTTT. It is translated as CASSLRAVMNTEAFF.